This is a list of T cell receptor beta chains from one sample in a study of T cell changes during pregnancy in multiple sclerosis. The data were produced by immunoSEQ multiplex PCR, yet TCRdb's version contains in-frame clones alone and is incomplete. The sample has roughly 59,000 clones; under 95% are singletons. The specimen comprised peripheral blood, sampled in the third trimester of pregnancy. These receptors were taken from a female donor in good health, enrolled as a control in a pregnancy study. Both conserved end residues are part of each CDR3. D genes are given only for firm matches. Only some rows state a clone size, as once, few, many or a class for expanded clones.

TGTGCCAGCAGCGTAGACAGGGCCCCTAATGAAAAACTGTTTTTT,CASSVDRAPNEKLFF,TRBV9,.,.,TRBJ1-4
TGTGCCAGCAGCTTAACAGGTGACACTGAAGCTTTCTTT,CASSLTGDTEAFF,TRBV7-2,few,.,TRBJ1-1
TGTGCCAGCAGCTTGTCCAGGGGAGGGGAGACCCAGTACTTC,CASSLSRGGETQYF,TRBV5-4,.,.,TRBJ2-5
TGTGCCAGCGACTCCTCTAGCACAGATACGCAGTATTTT,CASDSSSTDTQYF,TRBV9,.,.,TRBJ2-3
TGCAGCGTTGAAGGACAGGGGGGCTGGAACACTGAAGCTTTCTTT,CSVEGQGGWNTEAFF,TRBV29-1,.,TRBD1,TRBJ1-1
TGCGCCAGCAGTCATCGGACAGGCCCCGTGGGTCAGCCCCAGCATTTT,CASSHRTGPVGQPQHF,TRBV23-1,few,TRBD1,TRBJ1-5
TGTGCCAGCAGCTTAACAGCCTCTAATTCACCCCTCCACTTT,CASSLTASNSPLHF,TRBV5-6,.,.,TRBJ1-6
TGTGCCAGCAGCCTAGCTAGCGGGGCGCTGGACGAGCAGTACTTC,CASSLASGALDEQYF,TRBV7-2,.,TRBD2,TRBJ2-7
TGTGCCAGCAGTGAATTTATAGCGAACACTGAAGCTTTCTTT,CASSEFIANTEAFF,TRBV6-1,once,.,TRBJ1-1
TGCGCCAGCAGCCAAAGTCCGAACGGACTCTATGGCTACACCTTC,CASSQSPNGLYGYTF,TRBV4-3,.,.,TRBJ1-2
TGTGCCAGCAGCTTACCCGGGGGGGCCACAGATACGCAGTATTTT,CASSLPGGATDTQYF,TRBV5-4,once,TRBD2,TRBJ2-3
TGTGCCAGCAGTTACTCAGGCCAGGGTGAGGATACGCAGTATTTT,CASSYSGQGEDTQYF,TRBV6-5,once,.,TRBJ2-3
TGTGCCAGCAGCTTAACGCGGGACAGCTATGGCTACACCTTC,CASSLTRDSYGYTF,TRBV7-3,.,TRBD1,TRBJ1-2
TGTGCCAGCAGTTTACGACCAGACAGGTTCTTTTCACCCCTCCACTTT,CASSLRPDRFFSPLHF,TRBV28,.,.,TRBJ1-6
TGTGCCAGCTCACAGCGGGACAGGGTCAATGGCTACACCTTC,CASSQRDRVNGYTF,TRBV18,few,TRBD1,TRBJ1-2
TGTGCCAGCAGTCCGGGCGGGGGACTAACGACCACCAGCTTATCCGAGCAGTACTTC,CASSPGGGLTTTSLSEQYF,TRBV28,.,TRBD2,TRBJ2-7
TGTGCCAGCGGCCTTGTTAGGGACAGGGGAGAGACCCAGTACTTC,CASGLVRDRGETQYF,TRBV11-1,.,TRBD1,TRBJ2-5
TGCAGCGTTGAGCTCCAGGAAGGTGTCTATGGCTACACCTTC,CSVELQEGVYGYTF,TRBV29-1,once,.,TRBJ1-2
TGCGCCAGCAGCTACGGGGGAGGGAACACTGAAGCTTTCTTT,CASSYGGGNTEAFF,TRBV5-1,.,.,TRBJ1-1
TGCGCCAGCAGCCAAGAGCCTAGCGGGGGATCCGGGGAGCTGTTTTTT,CASSQEPSGGSGELFF,TRBV4-3,.,TRBD2,TRBJ2-2
TGCGCCAGCAGCCATGCACTTGGTTACAATGAGCAGTTCTTC,CASSHALGYNEQFF,TRBV4-3,.,.,TRBJ2-1
TGTGCCAGCAGCCCGGGACAGGGGAATCAGCCCCAGCATTTT,CASSPGQGNQPQHF,TRBV6-5,.,TRBD1,TRBJ1-5
TGTGCCAGCAGCGCAGGGGGCAGGACCGGGGAGCTGTTTTTT,CASSAGGRTGELFF,TRBV9,.,TRBD1,TRBJ2-2
TGTGCCAGCAGCTTAGCATGGGAGGGCGCCTGGGTATTGCGGAGCAATCAGCCCCAGCATTTT,CASSLAWEGAWVLRSNQPQHF,TRBV7-2,.,.,TRBJ1-5
TGTGCCAGCAGTTCGACAGGGAGATCCTACGAGCAGTACTTC,CASSSTGRSYEQYF,TRBV27,.,TRBD1,TRBJ2-7
TGTGCCAGCAGTAGCGGGGGAGGACAAGAGACCCAGTACTTC,CASSSGGGQETQYF,TRBV27,.,TRBD2,TRBJ2-5
TGTGCCAGCAACGATTATCGGGGGAAGGGGCTTGTAGAGACCCAGTACTTC,CASNDYRGKGLVETQYF,TRBV5-4,.,.,TRBJ2-5
TGTGCCAGCAGCTTTGGAACCGGGGAGTTGTTTTTT,CASSFGTGELFF,TRBV7-3,.,.,TRBJ2-2
TGTGCCAGTAGCTCCCTAGCCTCCGGGTCCAACACTGAAGCTTTCTTT,CASSSLASGSNTEAFF,TRBV19,few,.,TRBJ1-1
TGTGCCTTGACGCCCAGGGGAGACGGGGAGCTGTTTTTT,CALTPRGDGELFF,TRBV7-6,.,.,TRBJ2-2
TGTGCCAGCAGTGAAGAAGGGGGAACCTATAATTCACCCCTCCACTTT,CASSEEGGTYNSPLHF,TRBV6-1,.,.,TRBJ1-6
TGTGCCAGCAGTGAAATGACAGGGGACTCTGGGGCCAACGTCCTGACTTTC,CASSEMTGDSGANVLTF,TRBV6-1,.,TRBD1,TRBJ2-6
TGTGCCAGCAGCGTAACGACGGGTGAGCGAGAGACCCAGTACTTC,CASSVTTGERETQYF,TRBV9,.,.,TRBJ2-5
TGTGCCAGTAGTACTTTTGCTAGATCTGGGGCCAACGTCCTGACTTTC,CASSTFARSGANVLTF,TRBV19,.,.,TRBJ2-6
TGTGCCAGCAGCAAGGGACAGGCCTATGGCTACACCTTC,CASSKGQAYGYTF,TRBV21-1,.,.,TRBJ1-2
TGTGCCAGCAGCTTACGGACTAGCGGGGGTTCAGAGACCCAGTACTTC,CASSLRTSGGSETQYF,TRBV7-8,few,TRBD2,TRBJ2-5
TGCAGCGTTGGGACAAGTGGGTATGGCTACACCTTC,CSVGTSGYGYTF,TRBV29-1,.,.,TRBJ1-2
TGCGCCAGCAGCCCAGGGTCACCCCTCCACTTT,CASSPGSPLHF,TRBV4-3,few,.,TRBJ1-6
TGTGCCAGCAGCAGAACGACAGGGGGCTCCTCCGGTGGGGCCAACGTCCTGACTTTC,CASSRTTGGSSGGANVLTF,TRBV7-9,.,TRBD1,TRBJ2-6
TGTGCCAGCAGTTTCAGGGCAGCGACCACATTCTATGGCTACACCTTC,CASSFRAATTFYGYTF,TRBV28,once,.,TRBJ1-2
TGTGCCAGCAGCCAGATTAATGGCTACACCTTC,CASSQINGYTF,TRBV5-6,.,.,TRBJ1-2
TGTGCCAGCAGCAAGGGACTAGCGGGGGACCAAGAGACCCAGTACTTC,CASSKGLAGDQETQYF,TRBV4-2,once,TRBD2,TRBJ2-5
TGTGCCAGCAGTGTGGTGACAGGGTTGGTCACTGAAGCTTTCTTT,CASSVVTGLVTEAFF,TRBV6-1,.,TRBD1,TRBJ1-1